Sequencing of this TCR beta chain was carried out in a study of CD8 T cells in Susac syndrome. Sequencing targeted TCR beta in blood CD8+ and CD4+ T cells. Germline V CDR1 and CDR2: SGHTA, FQGNSA. The CDR3 is 13 residues long. Trimming stripped 3 bases from V and 3 bases from J, with 9 bases between. RNA amounts of roughly 0.45 to 1 ug underwent reverse transcription with random hexamers. With immunoSEQ multiplex PCR, TCR beta CDR3 was amplified across 54 Vbeta and 13 Jbeta. TCRdb ran MiXCR on the immunoSEQ multiplex PCR reads and lists one entry per CDR3 protein. The sample gives roughly 180,000 distinct CDR3 sequences, less than 95% of which show up once; about 0.1% is in the top ten.

The clonotype was recovered from a human donor in good health. The sequenced sample was CD4+ T cells from PBMCs. This chain links TRBV7-2 with TRBJ2-7; D is perhaps TRBD2 (5 bases). The CDR3 sequence: CASSLRVGYEQYF. The CDR3 DNA follows: TGTGCCAGCAGCTTGCGGGTTGGCTACGAGCAGTACTTC.